This TCR beta chain was profiled in a study of T-cell reconstitution after alpha-beta-depleted transplantation in children. Findings and caveats of the study: Reportedly, only several hundred clones from non-depleted graft cells drove alpha-beta T-cell counts at about two months.

The authors prepared the TCRbeta library with unique molecular identifiers. TCRdb called the PCR reads again in MiXCR, with one record for every CDR3 protein. This table holds about 300,000 distinct CDR3 sequences, 9.5% to 13% found once. This clonotype was counted between two and nine times. No antigen is known for it. The input for sequencing was PBMCs, taken before TCRalphabeta/CD19-depleted stem cell transplant. This TCR was recovered from a boy under two years old with acute myeloid leukemia, due to receive a stem cell transplant.

CDR3 loop: CASSMLAGETQYF. The DNA for the CDR3 is TGTGCCAGTAGTATGCTAGCTGGAGAGACCCAGTACTTC. This chain uses TRBV19 with TRBJ2-5; maybe TRBD2 (5 bases). Looked up from germline, CDR1 is LNHDA and CDR2 is SQIVND (reference sequence). Trimming pared 3 bases from V and 4 bases from J, leaving 9 bases between. The CDR3 totals 13 residues.